This TCR beta chain was recorded in a study of blood T cell repertoires in COVID-19. About the study: In each case, the material was cDNA or gDNA derived from T cells, B-cell-depleted T cells, or PBMCs.

After removal of 6 bases from V and 3 bases from J, the junction contained 4 bases not matched to a gene. Germline-derived CDR1 and CDR2 are SQVTM and ANQGSEA. This CDR3 has 12 residues. Authors' methods: Researchers report that nucleated cell counts were estimated from reference gene primer amplification. Libraries were prepared by immunoSEQ multiplex PCR; TCRdb keeps only in-frame clonotypes and omits some of them. The D gene and trimming were derived from the DNA, and the V and J assignments and clone size from that table. The sample lists about 230,000 clones, around 92% occurring once. This study enrolled people aged roughly 18 to 90 from roughly 22 US geographic areas. Participants' own reports of clinical history determined their cohort assignment.

The clonotype comes from a woman aged 25 to 45 with acute COVID-19. This chain links TRBV29-1 with TRBJ2-5; TRBD1 aligns across 7 bases. Sequencing was done on a sample of PBMCs or T cells enriched from blood (not recorded which). The CDR3 protein is CSVETGKETQYF. As DNA, the CDR3 is TGCAGCGTCGAGACAGGGAAAGAGACCCAGTACTTC.